The 2 T cell receptor beta chains reported below all come from one sample, sequenced in a study of response to subunit inactivated influenza vaccine (dated by TCRdb to between 2018 and 2020). The receptor library was made with RT-PCR. This sample was sequenced with an Illumina HiSeq 2500. The public reads were reanalyzed by TCRdb: fastp trimming at Q25, MiXCR alignment, in-frame beta chains only. Rows merge per CDR3 protein into single entries with the most common DNA and genes. A total of 500,000 to 600,000 distinct CDR3 sequences appear in this sample, about 10% of them only once. Clones ranked in the top ten supply roughly 11% of the sample. These data were likewise used in another study, on T cells expressing NK-cell markers. From the second report: 5'RACE template switching, by which a universal primer site and unique molecular identifiers were added, was used to make TCR beta cDNA libraries.

The sample in question was PBMCs from blood, obtained on the day of vaccination. These receptors were collected from a man aged 50 or older who received an inactivated influenza vaccine. Donor details come from another sample of the same person, matched by shared clones.

DNA for the CDR3: TGCAGTGCTAGGGGGGGCAGGAATGAGCAGTTCTTC. This encodes CSARGGRNEQFF. The rearrangement links TRBV20-1 to TRBJ2-1, with D possibly being TRBD1 or TRBD2 (6 bases each). From germline, CDR1 is DFQATT and CDR2 SNEGSKA (reference sequence). The CDR3 contains 12 residues. Trimming removed 3 bases at V and 7 bases at J, with 10 bases between.

This clonotype showed up many times. This chain uses TRBV5-1 with TRBJ1-2, with 7 bases aligning to TRBD1. CDR1 is SGHRS and CDR2 is YFSETQ in the germline V gene. The length of the CDR3 is 16 residues. The ends lost 0 bases at V and 4 bases at J; junction bases unmatched: 9. This CDR3 is CASSLDRVGGGYGYTF. The CDR3, as DNA: TGCGCCAGCAGCTTGGACCGGGTAGGGGGCGGCTATGGCTACACCTTC. The full variable domain, with the rest looked up from reference TRBV5-1 and TRBJ1-2, is KAGVTQTPRYLIKTRGQQVTLSCSPISGHRSVSWYQQTPGQGLQFLFEYFSETQRNKGNFPGRFSGRQFSNSRSEMNVSTLELGDSALYLCASSLDRVGGGYGYTFGSGTRLTVV.